This T cell receptor beta chain was identified during a study of blood T cell repertoires in COVID-19 (dated by TCRdb to 2018 to 2021). Some background on the complete study: Collaborator samples came from the United States, Italy and Spain and covered acute and convalescent phases of COVID-19. Where available, HLA class I and class II types were obtained from metadata supplied by the sample provider rather than from assay-based typing. Subjects who had been exposed to COVID-19, were actively infected with it, or had recovered from it provided the deeply sampled blood TCRbeta repertoires that made up the dataset. A de-identified subject ID, COVID-19 status, age in years and sex were almost always included in the sample metadata. The repertoires were made available in a free public database intended to serve as a resource for research on the immune response to SARS-CoV-2. Samples came from the ongoing ImmuneRACE study (first 160 participants) plus 1,254 subjects from 6 global collaborators. The prospective study material was composed of cDNA or gDNA derived from T cells, B-cell-depleted T cells, or PBMCs.

TCRbeta CDR3 regions were amplified from genomic DNA by means of the immunoSEQ Assay, a bias-controlled multiplex PCR. Concerning the study's data processing: Within the assay, amplification of reference gene primers was used to estimate how many nucleated cells each sample contained. Sequence reads were collapsed and filtered to measure the absolute abundance of every unique TCRbeta CDR3 rearrangement. For each sample, productive Simpson clonality was calculated as the square root of Simpson's diversity index across productive rearrangements. Held by TCRdb, this immuneACCESS table contains in-frame sequences only and omits some clones. Under half of the omission traces to an unresolved V gene where checked; the cause of the rest is unknown. V, J and clone size derive from that table, while D and trimming were established from the DNA sequence. This sample holds roughly 99,000 clones; about nine tenths were observed only once. Of the sample, around 7% is held by the ten largest clones.

To note about this clone: Its target antigen remains unknown. No qualities accompany the bases; no much larger clone lies one base away.

Points the paper makes about the study in general: Clinical and demographic metadata were provided uncurated, with the amount varying by source and participant.

The V end gives up 5 bases and the J end 3 bases, leaving 9 bases in the junction not matched to a gene. CDR1 and CDR2 (SGHAT, FQNNGV) derive from the germline V gene. The CDR3 sequence holds 15 residues, the cysteine and phenylalanine included. The sequence is cut down to CDR3 DNA, 45 bases in frame from base 1. Each collaborating institution followed its own protocols to collect whole blood in K2EDTA tubes. For TCRbeta analysis, collaborators shipped samples as frozen whole blood, isolated PBMCs, or DNA extracted from either of those sample types. The receptor was isolated from a middle-aged man with active or convalescent COVID-19. The chain couples TRBV11-2 to TRBJ2-7; 8 bases in between match TRBD1. Sequencing was done on a sample of peripheral blood. Here the CDR3 is given as CASSPPTGVNYEQYF. The sequenced DNA: TGTGCCAGCAGCCCGCCGACAGGGGTAAACTACGAGCAGTACTTC. Reference TRBV11-2 and TRBJ2-7 genes cover what lies past the CDR3, so the full variable domain is EAGVAQSPRYKIIEKRQSVAFWCNPISGHATLYWYQQILGQGPKLLIQFQNNGVVDDSQLPKDRFSAERLKGVDSTLKIQPAKLEDSAVYLCASSPPTGVNYEQYFGPGTRLTVT.